This section outlines one T cell receptor beta chain sequence together with its context. Its antigen is unidentified. Sequencing used immunoSEQ multiplex PCR; TCRdb keeps in-frame clones, though not all of them. Of 25,000 to 35,000 clones listed, just under 75% were seen once; the top ten hold 15%. The culture ran for roughly ten days before CD4+ T cells were isolated. Participants completed two doses of the BNT162b2 or mRNA-1273 vaccine. Negative nucleocapsid antibody tests before and after vaccination confirmed no previous SARS-CoV-2 infection. Half the medium was swapped for IL-2 medium on days 3 and 7. The source of the sample is a study of vaccination effects on CD4 cells after COVID-19. Across the whole study: Post-vaccine specimens arrived a median 72 days past the second dose.

The germline CDR1 and CDR2 sequences are SGHDT and YYEEEE. This CDR3 spans 14 amino acids. Trimming pared 4 bases from V and 3 bases from J, leaving 14 bases between. The rearrangement uses TRBV5-6 and TRBJ2-7; D is unresolved. The sample in question was CD4+ T cells from PBMCs cultured without peptide, obtained after COVID-19 vaccination. This TCR was recovered from a human donor who received a COVID-19 vaccine. In DNA form, the CDR3 reads TGTGCCAGCAGCAGTTATGGTAGTGGCTACGAGCAGTACTTC. Protein: CASSSYGSGYEQYF.